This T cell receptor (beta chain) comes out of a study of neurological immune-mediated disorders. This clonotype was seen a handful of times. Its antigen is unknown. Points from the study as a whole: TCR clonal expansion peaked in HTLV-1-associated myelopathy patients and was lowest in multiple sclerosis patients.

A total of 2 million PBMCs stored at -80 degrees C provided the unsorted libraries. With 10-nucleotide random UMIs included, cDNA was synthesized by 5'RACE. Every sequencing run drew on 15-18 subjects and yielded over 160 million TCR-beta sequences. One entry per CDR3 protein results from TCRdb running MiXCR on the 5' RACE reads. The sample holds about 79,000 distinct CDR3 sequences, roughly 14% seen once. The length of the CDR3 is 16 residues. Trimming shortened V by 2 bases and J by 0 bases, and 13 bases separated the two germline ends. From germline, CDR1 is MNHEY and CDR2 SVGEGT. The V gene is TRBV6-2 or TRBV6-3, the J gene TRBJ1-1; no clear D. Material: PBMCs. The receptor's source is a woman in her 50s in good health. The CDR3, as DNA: TGTGCCAGCAGTTACCCCACGGGTACTATGAACACTGAAGCTTTCTTT. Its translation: CASSYPTGTMNTEAFF.